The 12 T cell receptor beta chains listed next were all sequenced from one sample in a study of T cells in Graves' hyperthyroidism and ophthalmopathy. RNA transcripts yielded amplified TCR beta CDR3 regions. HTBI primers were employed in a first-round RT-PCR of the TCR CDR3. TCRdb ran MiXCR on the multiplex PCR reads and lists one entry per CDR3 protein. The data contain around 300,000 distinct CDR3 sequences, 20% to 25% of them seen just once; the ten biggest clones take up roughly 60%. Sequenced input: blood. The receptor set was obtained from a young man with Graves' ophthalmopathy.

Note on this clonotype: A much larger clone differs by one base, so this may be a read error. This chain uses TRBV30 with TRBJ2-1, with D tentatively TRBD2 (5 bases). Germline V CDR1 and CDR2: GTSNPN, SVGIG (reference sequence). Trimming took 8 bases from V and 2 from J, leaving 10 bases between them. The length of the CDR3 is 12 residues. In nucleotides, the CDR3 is TGTGCCCGGCGGGTAGCCTACAATGAGCAGTTCTTC. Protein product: CARRVAYNEQFF.

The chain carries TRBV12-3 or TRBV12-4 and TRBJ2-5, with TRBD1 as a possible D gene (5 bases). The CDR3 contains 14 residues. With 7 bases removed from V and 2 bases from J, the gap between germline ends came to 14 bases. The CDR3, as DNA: TGTGCCAGCACCATTCAGGGAATACAAGAGACCCAGTACTTC. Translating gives CASTIQGIQETQYF.

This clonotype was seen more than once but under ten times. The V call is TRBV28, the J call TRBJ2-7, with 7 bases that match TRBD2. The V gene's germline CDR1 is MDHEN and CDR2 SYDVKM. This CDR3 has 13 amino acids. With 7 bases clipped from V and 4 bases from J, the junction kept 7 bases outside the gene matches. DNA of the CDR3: TGTGCCAGCATGAGGCGGGAGCTATACGAGCAGTACTTC. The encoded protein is CASMRRELYEQYF.

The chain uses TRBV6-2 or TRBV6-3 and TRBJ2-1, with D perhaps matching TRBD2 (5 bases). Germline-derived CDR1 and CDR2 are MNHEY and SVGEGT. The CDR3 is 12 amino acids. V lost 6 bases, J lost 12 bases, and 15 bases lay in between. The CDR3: CASSSYGVGQFF. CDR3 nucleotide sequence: TGTGCCAGCAGCTCGTACGGGGTAGGGCAGTTCTTC.

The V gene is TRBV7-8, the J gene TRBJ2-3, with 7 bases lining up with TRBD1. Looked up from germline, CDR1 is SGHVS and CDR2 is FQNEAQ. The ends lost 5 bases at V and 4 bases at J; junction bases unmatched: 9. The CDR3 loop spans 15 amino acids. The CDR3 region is CASSHGQVAADTQYF. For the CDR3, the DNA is TGTGCCAGCAGCCACGGACAGGTAGCCGCAGATACGCAGTATTTT.

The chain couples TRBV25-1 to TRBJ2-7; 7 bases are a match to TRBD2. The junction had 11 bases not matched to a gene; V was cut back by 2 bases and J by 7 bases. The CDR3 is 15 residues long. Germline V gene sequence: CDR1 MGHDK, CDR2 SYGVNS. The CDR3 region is CASSEAPRESQEQYF. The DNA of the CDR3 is TGTGCCAGCAGTGAAGCCCCGCGGGAGTCTCAAGAGCAGTACTTC.

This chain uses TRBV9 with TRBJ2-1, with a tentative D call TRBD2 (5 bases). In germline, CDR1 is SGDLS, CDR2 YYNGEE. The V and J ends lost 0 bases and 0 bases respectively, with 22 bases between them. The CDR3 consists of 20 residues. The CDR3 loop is CASSVGETRLRLFSYNEQFF. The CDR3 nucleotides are TGTGCCAGCAGCGTAGGGGAGACAAGGCTCAGGTTATTCTCCTACAATGAGCAGTTCTTC.

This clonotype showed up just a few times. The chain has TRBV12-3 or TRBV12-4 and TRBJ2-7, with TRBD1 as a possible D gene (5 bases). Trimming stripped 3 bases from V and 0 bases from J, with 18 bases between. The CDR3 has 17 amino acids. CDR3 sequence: CASSFGPRKTASYEQYF. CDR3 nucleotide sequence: TGTGCCAGCAGTTTTGGGCCACGCAAGACAGCCTCCTACGAGCAGTACTTC.

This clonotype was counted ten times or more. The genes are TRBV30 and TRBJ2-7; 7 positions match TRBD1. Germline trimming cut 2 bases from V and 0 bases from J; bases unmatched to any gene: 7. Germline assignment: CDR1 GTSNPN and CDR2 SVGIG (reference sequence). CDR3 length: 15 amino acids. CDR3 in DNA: TGTGCCTGGAGTATGACCCGGGACAGCTCCTACGAGCAGTACTTC. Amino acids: CAWSMTRDSSYEQYF. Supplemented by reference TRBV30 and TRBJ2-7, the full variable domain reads SQTIHQWPATLVQPVGSPLSLECTVEGTSNPNLYWYRQAAGRGLQLLFYSVGIGQISSEVPQNLSASRPQDRQFILSSKKLLLSDSGFYLCAWSMTRDSSYEQYFGPGTRLTVT.

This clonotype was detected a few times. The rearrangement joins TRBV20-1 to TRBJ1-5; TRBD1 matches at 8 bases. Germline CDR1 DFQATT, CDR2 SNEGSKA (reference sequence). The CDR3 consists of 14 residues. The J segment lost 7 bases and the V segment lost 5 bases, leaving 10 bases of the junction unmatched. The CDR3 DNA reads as TGCAGTGCTGATAACACAGGGGGTCGGCAGCCCCAGCATTTT. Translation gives CSADNTGGRQPQHF.

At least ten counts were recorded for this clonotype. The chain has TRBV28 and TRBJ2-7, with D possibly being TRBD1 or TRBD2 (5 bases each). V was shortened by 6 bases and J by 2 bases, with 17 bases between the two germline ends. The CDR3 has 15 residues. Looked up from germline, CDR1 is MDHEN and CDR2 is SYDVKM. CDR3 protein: CASSPQRDRTYEQYF. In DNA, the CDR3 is TGTGCCAGCAGCCCCCAACGGGACCGGACCTACGAGCAGTACTTC.

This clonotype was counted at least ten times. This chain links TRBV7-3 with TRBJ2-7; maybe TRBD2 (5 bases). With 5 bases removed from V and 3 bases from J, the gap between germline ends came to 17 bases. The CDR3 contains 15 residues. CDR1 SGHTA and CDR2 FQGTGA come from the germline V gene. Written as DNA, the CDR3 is TGTGCCAGCAGCCTATCCGGAGGATCGGGCTACGAGCAGTACTTC. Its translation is CASSLSGGSGYEQYF.